This TCR beta chain is from a study of immune characterization of retroperitoneal liposarcoma (dated by TCRdb to between 2019 and 2020). Comment on this clonotype: It has no known antigen specificity. Base qualities were left out, and no much larger clone turns up one base away.

Library method: PCR. Sequencer: NextSeq 500. The raw public data were reprocessed by TCRdb itself: fastp quality trimming at Q25, MiXCR clonotype calling, in-frame beta chains only. Rows with a matching CDR3 protein are joined into one entry that keeps the most common DNA and genes. Across this sample there are some 10,000 distinct CDR3 sequences, with around 30% seen only once. The ten largest account for about 7.8% of the sample. Sequences WSHSY (CDR1) and SAAADI (CDR2) are obtained from the germline V gene. The germline V and J ends show losses of 7 bases and 13 bases respectively, and no gene match explains 11 bases of the junction. Including the terminal cysteine and phenylalanine, the CDR3 comprises 13 residues. The only DNA kept is the CDR3, 39 bases in frame from the first base.

The sample comprised tumor tissue. This sequence uses TRBV10-2 and TRBJ2-1, with 9 central nucleotides matching TRBD1. This receptor was identified in a male donor with retroperitoneal liposarcoma. The DNA sequence is given as TGCGCCAGCAACCAACAGGGGGCTGAGACCCAGTTCTTC. It translates to CASNQQGAETQFF.